This T cell receptor (beta chain) came from a study of cytomegalovirus exposure and HLA in healthy donors. Across the whole study: The 500 to 750 first-cohort repertoires and the 130 or so validation repertoires shared the same platform, a later analysis reported.

Study findings and constraints: The study listed around 150 cytomegalovirus-associated TCR beta chains. Later, an analysis found that TCR clusters from the first cohort tended to co-occur in the 120 validation repertoires.

As to this clone: The antigen remains unidentified.

These donors were members of the roughly 110-subject validation cohort, a group separate from the approximately 670-subject first cohort. The V and J ends lost 2 bases and 3 bases, in that order; junction bases with no gene match: 7. This CDR3 has 15 amino acids. CDR1 is PRHDT and CDR2 is FYEKMQ in the germline V gene (reference sequence). The assay was immunoSEQ multiplex PCR, and TCRdb's table has in-frame clones only and misses some. The table includes fewer than 85,000 clones, about 95% detected once. This receptor was obtained from a woman between 18 and 30 years old in good health and CMV-seronegative. The J gene is TRBJ2-7, the V gene TRBV13; 7 bases agree with TRBD1. The sequencing input was PBMCs. CDR3 residues: CASSLPSTGNYEQYF. For the CDR3, the DNA is TGTGCCAGCAGCTTACCCTCGACAGGGAACTACGAGCAGTACTTC.